The rows below give T cell receptor beta chains drawn from one sample of a study of early T cells in non-severe SARS-CoV-2 infection. TCRdb called the 5' RACE reads again in MiXCR, with one record for every CDR3 protein. The data contain about 110,000 distinct CDR3 sequences, over 10% of them singletons. Material for sequencing was whole blood. The receptors shown here come from an adult who was a healthcare worker with PCR-confirmed SARS-CoV-2 infection or an uninfected control (not recorded which). Each CDR3 is given with its conserved first and last residue. A D gene is named only where the DNA matches it firmly. Size tells how often a clone was seen (once, few, many) or the class of an expanded clone, and some rows leave it out.

TRBJ2-7	.	TRBV4-1	TRBD1	TGCGCCAGCAGCCAAGTTACAAGCCGGGACAGGGGTCGGCACGAGCAGTACTTC	CASSQVTSRDRGRHEQYF
TRBJ2-5	few	TRBV7-2	.	TGTGCCAGCAGCGGGGAGAGGGATGAGACCCAGTACTTC	CASSGERDETQYF
TRBJ2-1	few	TRBV7-6	.	TGTGCCAGCAGCCCCTCTGTTGGGAGATTCCTGAACAATGAGCAGTTCTTC	CASSPSVGRFLNNEQFF
TRBJ2-1	.	TRBV10-3	TRBD2	TGTGCCATCAGAGACGGGACTAGCGCCTACAATGAGCAGTTCTTC	CAIRDGTSAYNEQFF
TRBJ2-1	few	TRBV7-9	TRBD1	TGTGCCAGCAGCCCTTGCAGGGGGAATGAGCAGTTCTTC	CASSPCRGNEQFF
TRBJ2-2	.	TRBV5-4	TRBD2	TGTGCCAGCAGTTTGAGCGGGAGTGGTTCCGGGGAGCTGTTTTTT	CASSLSGSGSGELFF
TRBJ2-1	many	TRBV28	.	TGTGCCAGCCACTCTAGCGTGGGTGGCAATGAGCAGTTCTTC	CASHSSVGGNEQFF
TRBJ2-1	.	TRBV18	TRBD2	TGTGCCAGCTCACCAAGTCGACTAGCTGAGTACAATGAGCAGTTCTTC	CASSPSRLAEYNEQFF
TRBJ2-2	few	TRBV5-4	.	TGTGCCAGCAGCCACGACAGAACCGGGGAGCTGTTTTTT	CASSHDRTGELFF
TRBJ2-5	.	TRBV28	TRBD2	TGTGCCAGCAGTTTACCTGGACTAGCGGGAGGGGAGACCCAGTACTTC	CASSLPGLAGGETQYF
TRBJ2-5	many	TRBV5-6	TRBD2	TGTGCCAGCAGTCCGTTCGGACTAGCGGGAGCGGATGAGACCCAGTACTTC	CASSPFGLAGADETQYF
TRBJ2-1	few	TRBV9	.	TGTGCCAGCAGTGCTAAGGGGTCCTACAATGAGCAGTTCTTC	CASSAKGSYNEQFF
TRBJ1-2	many	TRBV3-1	.	TGTGCCAGCAGCCTCACCCTGGGAGGGCAAGCTAACTATGGCTACACCTTC	CASSLTLGGQANYGYTF
TRBJ2-1	.	TRBV12-2	.	TGTGCAAGTCGCTTAGCGGCGGGACTAGCCAGTTACTCCTACAATGAGCAGTTCTTC	CASRLAAGLASYSYNEQFF